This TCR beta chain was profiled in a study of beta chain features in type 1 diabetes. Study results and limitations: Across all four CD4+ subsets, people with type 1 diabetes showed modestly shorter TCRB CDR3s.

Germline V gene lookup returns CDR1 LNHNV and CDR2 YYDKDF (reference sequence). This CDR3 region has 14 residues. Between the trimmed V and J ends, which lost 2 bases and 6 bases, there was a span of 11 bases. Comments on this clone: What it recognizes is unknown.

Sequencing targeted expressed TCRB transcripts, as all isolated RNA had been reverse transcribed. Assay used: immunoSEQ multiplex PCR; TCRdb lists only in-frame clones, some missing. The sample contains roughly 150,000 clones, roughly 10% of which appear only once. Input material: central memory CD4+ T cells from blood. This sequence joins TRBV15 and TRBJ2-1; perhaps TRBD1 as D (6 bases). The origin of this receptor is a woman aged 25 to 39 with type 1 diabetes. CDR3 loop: CATSRSGTSNEQFF. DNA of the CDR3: TGTGCCACCAGCAGATCCGGGACAAGCAATGAGCAGTTCTTC.